The T cell receptor beta chain described here comes from a study of sequential checkpoint blockade in melanoma. Generated by immunoSEQ multiplex PCR, the TCRdb table keeps only in-frame clones and is missing some. The repertoire includes more than 25,000 clones, approximately 80% of them detected once, and roughly 14% sits in the top ten. There are a few counts of this clone. Distinct nucleotide sequences in the sample also encode this CDR3. Treatment specified: randomized to nivolumab then ipilimumab (arm A) or the reverse (arm B). This specimen was CD8+ T cells sorted from blood (inferred from file names), taken from a patient given nivolumab and ipilimumab in sequence. The sequence came from a human donor with melanoma.

In DNA, the CDR3 is TGTGCCAGCAGCTCTGGACAGGGGGCTGGAGAGACCCAGTACTTC. Translating gives CASSSGQGAGETQYF. The chain uses TRBV7-9 and TRBJ2-5; 11 bases agree with TRBD1. V was clipped by 4 bases and J by 4 bases; unmatched bases: 5. Germline CDR1 is SEHNR and CDR2 is FQNEAQ (reference sequence). The CDR3 has 15 amino acids.